This TCR beta chain was profiled in a study of cytomegalovirus exposure and HLA in healthy donors. Overall study results and limits: Across donors, most TCRs were seen rarely, yet some public ones were widespread. A list of about 160 TCR beta chains associated with cytomegalovirus was given. Later analysis identified 17,000 or so TCR beta sequences associated with HLA alleles, using a false discovery rate threshold of 0.05.

Note on this clone: Its specificity is unknown.

CDR3 size: 15 residues. Germline values: CDR1 SGDLS, CDR2 YYNGEE. V lost 0 bases, J lost 8 bases, and 15 bases lay in between. The study ran its PCR with 60 Vbeta and 13 Jbeta primers. Sequencing was performed with immunoSEQ multiplex PCR; in TCRdb, only in-frame clones are kept and a portion is missing. The data hold around 130,000 clones, with approximately 82% observed a single time. The V call is TRBV9, the J call TRBJ1-3; D may be TRBD1 (6 bases). The sequence derives from a boy aged 2 to 10 in good health and CMV-seronegative. Sequencing was performed on PBMCs. CDR3 nucleotide sequence: TGTGCCAGCAGCGTAGGGGTACAGGGTACGGACACCATATATTTT. It codes for CASSVGVQGTDTIYF.